The rows below give T cell receptor beta chains drawn from one sample of a study of shared clonotypes between healthy human individuals. Repertoires were generated with immunoSEQ multiplex PCR, while TCRdb's copy carries only in-frame clones and drops some. The profile shows about 2.3 million clones, over 85% of them singletons. The specimen was naive CD4+ T cells from PBMCs. Receptor source: a man younger than 30 in good health. Some clones in this sample may be carry-over from other donors' samples. The CDR3 runs from the conserved cysteine through the conserved F or W. D genes are given only for firm matches. Not all rows give a size; the values are once, few, many and, for expanded clones, a class.

CDR3: CASSQESLPLHF
DNA: TGCGCCAGCAGCCAAGAGTCTTTACCCCTCCACTTT
length: 12
J: TRBJ1-6
size: NA
D: NA
V: TRBV4-1

CDR3: CASSWDPDYEQYF
DNA: TGCGCCAGCAGCTGGGACCCCGACTACGAGCAGTACTTC
length: 13
J: TRBJ2-7
size: once
D: NA
V: TRBV5-1

CDR3: CASSLRGQVNEQFF
DNA: TGTGCCAGCAGCTTAAGGGGACAGGTAAATGAGCAGTTCTTC
length: 14
J: TRBJ2-1
size: NA
D: TRBD1
V: TRBV7-2

CDR3: CSVNLSTDTQYF
DNA: TGCAGCGTCAATCTCTCCACAGATACGCAGTATTTT
length: 12
J: TRBJ2-3
size: NA
D: NA
V: TRBV29-1

CDR3: CATSRDSWRTGNQPQHF
DNA: TGTGCCACCAGCAGAGATTCTTGGAGGACGGGCAATCAGCCCCAGCATTTT
length: 17
J: TRBJ1-5
size: NA
D: NA
V: TRBV15

CDR3: CASRPYRGENTEAFF
DNA: TGTGCCAGCAGACCCTACAGGGGGGAGAACACTGAAGCTTTCTTT
length: 15
J: TRBJ1-1
size: once
D: TRBD1
V: TRBV27

CDR3: CASSPGGVAFF
DNA: TGTGCCAGCAGCCCCGGGGGGGTAGCTTTCTTT
length: 11
J: TRBJ1-1
size: NA
D: NA
V: TRBV27

CDR3: CASSVRREFSIYNEQFF
DNA: TGTGCCAGCAGCGTACGGCGGGAGTTTTCGATCTACAATGAGCAGTTCTTC
length: 17
J: TRBJ2-1
size: NA
D: TRBD2
V: TRBV9

CDR3: CASNLHPNTEAFF
DNA: TGTGCCAGCAACCTACACCCGAACACTGAAGCTTTCTTT
length: 13
J: TRBJ1-1
size: NA
D: NA
V: TRBV9

CDR3: CASRRDVSYNEQFF
DNA: TGTGCCAGCAGGCGGGATGTCTCCTACAATGAGCAGTTCTTC
length: 14
J: TRBJ2-1
size: NA
D: NA
V: TRBV28